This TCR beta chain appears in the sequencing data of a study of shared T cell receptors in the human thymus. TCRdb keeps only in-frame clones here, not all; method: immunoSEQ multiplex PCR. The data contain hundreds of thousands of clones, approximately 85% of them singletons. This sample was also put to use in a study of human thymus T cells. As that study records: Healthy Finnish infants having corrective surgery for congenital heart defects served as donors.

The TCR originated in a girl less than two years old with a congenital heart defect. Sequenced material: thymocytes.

The CDR3 region is CASSSEGRYTDTQYF. CDR3 nucleotides: TGCGCCAGCAGCTCGGAGGGACGGTACACAGATACGCAGTATTTT. V and J are TRBV5-1 and TRBJ2-3, with a weak D call TRBD2 (6 bases). The germline V and J ends were trimmed by 3 bases and 2 bases, with 13 bases remaining between them. Per the germline V gene, CDR1 is SGHRS and CDR2 is YFSETQ. The CDR3 covers 15 residues.